This T cell receptor (beta chain) was identified during a study of human T cells and chemical hapten exposure. General observations from the study: Counts of expanded TCRs (at PT1) showed a positive correlation with patch test score.

Trimming took off 9 bases at V and 0 bases at J, with 20 bases between the two ends. The CDR3 loop spans 16 amino acids. CDR1 and CDR2 from the germline V gene are ENHRY and SYGVKD. Points on this clonotype: Its antigen remains unidentified.

Library construction involved attaching unique molecular identifiers to individual cDNA molecules, which allowed quantitative, reproducible TCR counting. One entry per CDR3 protein results from TCRdb running MiXCR on the RACE reads. The sample carries fewer than 85,000 distinct CDR3 sequences, roughly 10% recorded once. Stated time point: patch test 2, 6 weeks after DPC sensitization. Treatment given: therapeutic diphenylcyclopropenone sensitization with weekly scalp DPC. Patch tests were applied only after blood draws. The study extracted total RNA from unfractionated whole blood. The material sequenced was whole blood, taken in connection with sensitization to the hapten diphenylcyclopropenone (DPC). This chain joins TRBV10-3 and TRBJ2-5, with a possible D match to TRBD2 (5 bases). The sequence derives from a woman between 25 and 40 years old with alopecia areata. Some clones in this sample may be carry-over from other donors' samples. CDR3 amino acids: CAIGGPQFGDQETQYF. The CDR3 DNA reads TGTGCCATTGGTGGGCCCCAATTCGGGGACCAAGAGACCCAGTACTTC.